The rows below give T cell receptor beta chains drawn from one sample of a study of OX40 agonist ivuxolimab in advanced cancers. The repertoire was sequenced with immunoSEQ multiplex PCR; TCRdb's copy has only in-frame clones and lacks some. The sample shows over 55,000 clones, 70% to 90% of them seen only once. The sample here was CD4+ or CD8+ T cells sorted from blood, taken in a trial of the OX40 agonist ivuxolimab. Every receptor here comes from an adult with an advanced solid tumor such as melanoma, head and neck, liver or kidney cancer. Both conserved end residues are part of each CDR3. The D gene is left open where the match is weak. Clone size is not always given. Where it is, it says once, few, many or a class for expanded clones.

CDR3aa	CDR3nt	d_gene	abundance	v_gene	j_gene
CASSPRGVAGGHSYNEQFF	TGTGCCAGCAGCCCCCGTGGGGTAGCGGGAGGCCACTCCTACAATGAGCAGTTCTTC	TRBD2	-	TRBV7-2	TRBJ2-1
CASSPRQGGTGELFF	TGTGCCAGCAGCCCCAGACAGGGTGGCACCGGGGAGCTGTTTTTT	TRBD1	-	TRBV7-9	TRBJ2-2
CASSLAGGPGEQYF	TGTGCCAGCAGTCTTGCGGGAGGGCCTGGGGAGCAGTACTTC	TRBD2	-	TRBV6-5	TRBJ2-7
CASSAPGTLYRSYTF	TGTGCCAGCAGTGCCCCCGGGACCCTTTATAGGAGCTACACCTTC	-	-	TRBV28	TRBJ1-2
CASSLGQGQSPLHF	TGCGCCAGCAGCTTGGGACAGGGACAATCACCCCTCCACTTT	TRBD1	-	TRBV5-1	TRBJ1-6
CASTLGFSVQYF	TGTGCCAGCACGTTGGGGTTTTCTGTTCAGTACTTC	-	-	TRBV6-1	TRBJ2-4
CASSLTAGGDTQYF	TGTGCCAGCAGCTTAACCGCCGGGGGAGATACGCAGTATTTT	-	-	TRBV7-3	TRBJ2-3
CATGLAGGLGEQYF	TGTGCCACTGGACTAGCGGGAGGTCTGGGGGAGCAGTACTTC	TRBD2	once	TRBV28	TRBJ2-5
CASSLQGSGNTIYF	TGTGCCAGTAGTCTCCAGGGATCTGGAAACACCATATATTTT	-	-	TRBV19	TRBJ1-3
CASSWSDQPQHF	TGTGCCAGCAGCTGGAGCGATCAGCCCCAGCATTTT	-	-	TRBV7-6	TRBJ1-5
CASSTGQGGVRELFF	TGTGCCAGTAGTACTGGACAGGGTGGGGTCCGGGAGCTGTTTTTT	TRBD1	medium-sized	TRBV19	TRBJ2-2
CASRRGNTGELFF	TGTGCCAGCAGGCGGGGGAACACCGGGGAGCTGTTTTTT	-	-	TRBV6-5	TRBJ2-2
CASSVSGSSTDTQYF	TGTGCCAGCAGTGTTAGCGGCTCTAGCACAGATACGCAGTATTTT	-	-	TRBV9	TRBJ2-3
CASSFDMNTEAFF	TGTGCCAGCAGCTTTGATATGAACACTGAAGCTTTCTTT	-	-	TRBV5-5	TRBJ1-1
CASSYSYGSNTGELFF	TGTGCCAGCAGTTACTCATACGGCAGCAACACCGGGGAGCTGTTTTTT	-	-	TRBV6-6	TRBJ2-2
CASSQRVDKGSTVQYF	TGTGCCAGCAGCCAACGCGTAGACAAGGGGTCCACCGTGCAGTACTTC	-	-	TRBV14	TRBJ2-7
CASSMEGNEKLFF	TGTGCCAGTAGTATGGAGGGGAATGAAAAACTGTTTTTT	-	-	TRBV19	TRBJ1-4
CASSPFLTNEQFF	TGTGCCAGCAGCCCCTTTCTAACTAATGAGCAGTTCTTC	-	few	TRBV7-2	TRBJ2-1
CARKGPLNTEAFF	TGTGCCCGAAAGGGCCCTCTGAACACTGAAGCTTTCTTT	-	-	TRBV30	TRBJ1-1
CASSLDLSGGTNTGELFF	TGTGCCAGCAGTTTAGACCTTAGCGGGGGAACGAACACCGGGGAGCTGTTTTTT	TRBD2	-	TRBV27	TRBJ2-2
CASSWGYNEQFF	TGTGCCAGCAGTTGGGGCTACAATGAGCAGTTCTTC	-	-	TRBV6-6	TRBJ2-1
CASSAGTSIHNEQFF	TGTGCCAGCAGCGCCGGGACTAGCATCCACAATGAGCAGTTCTTC	TRBD2	-	TRBV4-2	TRBJ2-1
CATLLTSTDTQYF	TGTGCCACCCTACTAACTAGCACAGATACGCAGTATTTT	-	-	TRBV25-1	TRBJ2-3
CSVDLAGLQETQYF	TGCAGCGTTGATCTAGCGGGGCTCCAAGAGACCCAGTACTTC	TRBD2	-	TRBV29-1	TRBJ2-5
CASSSSGTGYGYTF	TGTGCCAGCAGCTCTTCCGGGACAGGGTACGGCTACACCTTC	TRBD1	-	TRBV5-8	TRBJ1-2
CASSQGVMNTEAFF	TGTGCCAGCTCCCAGGGTGTTATGAACACTGAAGCTTTCTTT	-	once	TRBV18	TRBJ1-1
CASSTPGGGEQFF	TGTGCCAGCAGTACTCCAGGGGGCGGTGAGCAGTTCTTC	TRBD1	-	TRBV28	TRBJ2-1
CASSLDRYMNTEAFF	TGTGCCAGCAGCTTAGACAGATACATGAACACTGAAGCTTTCTTT	-	-	TRBV7-9	TRBJ1-1
CASSSTRTGGTDTQYF	TGTGCCAGCAGTTCTACGAGGACAGGGGGCACAGATACGCAGTATTTT	TRBD1	-	TRBV6-6	TRBJ2-3
CASSYGELSYEQYF	TGTGCCAGCAGTTACGGGGAACTTTCCTACGAGCAGTACTTC	-	-	TRBV6-5	TRBJ2-7
CASSQDTGNYGYTF	TGCGCCAGCAGCCAAGATACAGGGAACTATGGCTACACCTTC	-	-	TRBV4-3	TRBJ1-2
CASSLGQTNTGELFF	TGTGCCAGCTCATTGGGACAGACGAACACCGGGGAGCTGTTTTTT	TRBD1	-	TRBV18	TRBJ2-2
CASSRGLPASYNSPLHF	TGTGCCAGCAGCAGGGGACTCCCTGCCTCTTATAATTCACCCCTCCACTTT	-	-	TRBV7-2	TRBJ1-6
CATGGDQLSGANVLTF	TGTGCCACCGGGGGGGATCAACTCTCTGGGGCCAACGTCCTGACTTTC	TRBD2	few	TRBV2	TRBJ2-6
CASSLGGTNIGDEQFF	TGTGCCAGCAGCCTAGGGGGGACTAACATCGGCGATGAGCAGTTCTTC	-	-	TRBV11-3	TRBJ2-1
CASSTRTGRTEAFF	TGTGCCAGTAGTACCCGGACAGGGCGAACTGAAGCTTTCTTT	TRBD1	-	TRBV19	TRBJ1-1
CASSFFRVDDTQYF	TGTGCCAGCAGCTTCTTCAGGGTGGACGATACGCAGTATTTT	-	-	TRBV5-8	TRBJ2-3
CASSWTAETDTQYF	TGTGCCAGCAGCTGGACGGCTGAGACAGATACGCAGTATTTT	-	-	TRBV11-2	TRBJ2-3
CASSPLAARPPSGELFF	TGTGCCAGCTCACCACTGGCGGCCAGACCTCCTTCCGGGGAGCTGTTTTTT	-	few	TRBV18	TRBJ2-2
CAWSAGTDRPQHF	TGTGCCTGGAGCGCGGGGACCGATAGGCCCCAGCATTTT	-	once	TRBV30	TRBJ1-5
CASSLQDPSTDTQYF	TGCGCCAGCAGCTTACAGGATCCTAGCACAGATACGCAGTATTTT	-	-	TRBV5-1	TRBJ2-3
CASRLAGGSYEQYF	TGTGCCAGCAGACTAGCGGGGGGGTCCTACGAGCAGTACTTC	TRBD2	-	TRBV7-2	TRBJ2-7
CASTFEREREYF	TGTGCCAGCACCTTTGAGCGGGAGAGGGAGTACTTC	TRBD2	-	TRBV5-6	TRBJ2-5
CASSLGGETDTQYF	TGTGCCAGCAGCTTGGGGGGAGAGACAGATACGCAGTATTTT	-	few	TRBV5-4	TRBJ2-3
CASSFSPGGSEKLFF	TGTGCCAGCTCCTTCTCTCCAGGGGGCAGTGAAAAACTGTTTTTT	TRBD1	-	TRBV18	TRBJ1-4
CASSAARDQPQHF	TGTGCCAGCAGCGCGGCGAGGGATCAGCCCCAGCATTTT	-	-	TRBV7-6	TRBJ1-5
CAWSAQGLNYGYTF	TGTGCCTGGAGTGCGCAGGGCTTGAACTATGGCTACACCTTC	-	-	TRBV30	TRBJ1-2
CASRRAGSTSGANVLTF	TGTGCCAGTAGACGAGCAGGATCTACCTCTGGGGCCAACGTCCTGACTTTC	-	-	TRBV19	TRBJ2-6
CASSLNSGGVRPLFF	TGTGCCAGCAGCTTGAATAGCGGGGGGGTTCGACCGCTGTTTTTT	TRBD2	-	TRBV7-8	TRBJ2-2
CASSPEGQTQYF	TGTGCCAGCTCACCGGAGGGACAGACCCAGTACTTC	-	-	TRBV18	TRBJ2-5
CASSGGHSTDTQYF	TGTGCCAGCAGTGGGGGCCACAGCACAGATACGCAGTATTTT	-	-	TRBV2	TRBJ2-3
CTSSPVTGGLYTGELFF	TGCACCAGCAGCCCCGTAACGGGGGGCCTATACACCGGGGAGCTGTTTTTT	-	few	TRBV1	TRBJ2-2
CASSLGRWNGELFF	TGTGCCAGCAGCTTGGGTCGGTGGAACGGGGAGCTGTTTTTT	-	-	TRBV5-6	TRBJ2-2
CASSQEGDTEAFF	TGCGCCAGCAGCCAAGAGGGAGACACTGAAGCTTTCTTT	-	-	TRBV4-1	TRBJ1-1
CASTQQGANTEAFF	TGTGCCAGCACGCAACAGGGGGCCAACACTGAAGCTTTCTTT	TRBD1	-	TRBV28	TRBJ1-1
CASRGPGTGELFF	TGTGCCAGCCGGGGGCCGGGGACCGGGGAGCTGTTTTTT	-	-	TRBV6-4	TRBJ2-2
CASSQDLQLTTGYTF	TGCGCCAGCAGCCAAGATCTTCAACTGACCACTGGCTACACCTTC	-	many	TRBV4-3	TRBJ1-2
CASSPLGLAGGPNTDTQYF	TGTGCCAGCTCACCACTTGGACTAGCGGGAGGTCCGAACACAGATACGCAGTATTTT	TRBD2	-	TRBV18	TRBJ2-3
CASARDYEQYF	TGTGCCAGCGCTCGGGACTACGAGCAGTACTTC	-	few	TRBV25-1	TRBJ2-7
CASSYLGLAGDEQYF	TGTGCCAGCAGTTACCTGGGACTAGCGGGAGACGAGCAGTACTTC	TRBD2	-	TRBV6-6	TRBJ2-7